These 20 T cell receptor beta chains originate from one sample sequenced in a study of blood T cell repertoires in COVID-19 (dated by TCRdb to 2020 to 2021). Library method: the immunoSEQ multiplex PCR assay. This is the immuneACCESS table as TCRdb keeps it, with only in-frame sequences that have V and J called. A part of the clones is gone; compared with another copy, unresolved V genes explain less than half, and the rest is unexplained. This sample has 400,000 to 450,000 clones in its table, and roughly 90% of those were observed once. The ten most abundant clones make up 0.7% to 1% of the sample. The material sequenced was peripheral blood. These TCRs come from a man aged 18 to 35 with COVID-19, enrolled during active disease.

The genes are TRBV6-5 and TRBJ2-3, with D unclear. The CDR3 has 15 residues. Germline CDR1 reads MNHEY; CDR2 reads SVGAGI. V lost 0 bases and J lost 2, with 9 bases in between. CDR3 sequence (DNA): TGTGCCAGCAGTTACTCGGGCTCAAACACAGATACGCAGTATTTT. Its protein product is CASSYSGSNTDTQYF.

CDR3 sequence (DNA): TGTGCCTGGAGTGTAGCGGGGGCCAGCTACGAGCAGTACTTC. Amino acids: CAWSVAGASYEQYF. The rearrangement uses TRBV30 and TRBJ2-7; the match to TRBD2 covers 8 bases. The V and J ends lost 0 bases and 3 bases, in that order; junction bases with no gene match: 4. The CDR3 has 14 residues. CDR1 and CDR2 from the germline V gene are GTSNPN and SVGIG (reference sequence). Complete variable domain (other parts from reference TRBV30 and TRBJ2-7): SQTIHQWPATLVQPVGSPLSLECTVEGTSNPNLYWYRQAAGRGLQLLFYSVGIGQISSEVPQNLSASRPQDRQFILSSKKLLLSDSGFYLCAWSVAGASYEQYFGPGTRLTVT.

This chain uses TRBV3-1 (or the pseudogene TRBV3-2) with TRBJ2-1; 11 bases are shared with TRBD2. The J segment lost 3 bases and the V segment lost 4 bases, leaving 5 bases of the junction unmatched. This CDR3 contains 16 residues. Germline assignment: CDR1 LGHDT and CDR2 YNNKEL (reference sequence). CDR3 protein: CASSPLAGGYYNEQFF. In DNA, the CDR3 is TGTGCCAGCAGCCCGCTAGCGGGAGGCTACTACAATGAGCAGTTCTTC.

V is TRBV6-6 and J is TRBJ1-2; 9 nucleotides line up with TRBD1. Trimming cost V 0 bases and J 2 bases; bases outside gene matches: 1. The CDR3 covers 15 residues. Germline V gives CDR1 MNHNY, CDR2 SVGAGI (reference sequence). The CDR3 DNA reads as TGTGCCAGCAGTTACTCGACAGGGGGGAACTATGGCTACACCTTC. Its translation: CASSYSTGGNYGYTF.

This chain uses TRBV5-5 with TRBJ2-7; maybe TRBD1 (6 bases). Per germline, CDR1 SGHKS and CDR2 YYEKEE (reference sequence). Trimming shortened V by 1 base and J by 3 bases, and 14 bases separated the two germline ends. This CDR3 has 15 residues. DNA of the CDR3: TGTGCCAGCAGCTTGTGGGGACAATTGGGCTACGAGCAGTACTTC. It translates to CASSLWGQLGYEQYF. The entire variable domain, with the rest obtained from reference TRBV5-5 and TRBJ2-7, is as follows: DAGVTQSPTHLIKTRGQQVTLRCSPISGHKSVSWYQQVLGQGPQFIFQYYEKEERGRGNFPDRFSARQFPNYSSELNVNALLLGDSALYLCASSLWGQLGYEQYFGPGTRLTVT.

The rearrangement joins TRBV14 to TRBJ2-1, with 8 bases identical to TRBD2. The CDR3 is 17 residues long. J was trimmed by 5 bases and V by 0 bases; bases with no gene match: 9. Germline V CDR1 and CDR2: SGHDN, FVKESK. The CDR3 region is CASSQDIPERENNEQFF. In DNA form, the CDR3 reads TGTGCCAGCAGCCAAGATATCCCTGAGCGGGAGAACAATGAGCAGTTCTTC.

The chain couples TRBV6-6 to TRBJ1-4, with 8 bases lining up with TRBD1. Germline CDR1 MNHNY, CDR2 SVGAGI (reference sequence). This CDR3 spans 12 amino acids. The V and J ends lost 8 bases and 8 bases, in that order; junction bases with no gene match: 4. The CDR3: CASRTGPEKLFF. The CDR3 coding sequence is TGTGCCAGCCGGACAGGGCCCGAAAAACTGTTTTTT.

This clone was counted only a few times. This rearrangement joins TRBV5-1 to TRBJ1-2; 9 nucleotides agree with TRBD1. Germline V gene data show CDR1 as SGHRS and CDR2 as YFSETQ. V was pared by 0 bases and J by 7 bases, with 7 bases of the junction left unmatched. This CDR3 contains 15 residues. The CDR3 loop reads CASSLDPDRGFGYTF. The CDR3 DNA reads as TGCGCCAGCAGCTTGGACCCGGACAGGGGATTTGGCTACACCTTC. Together with reference TRBV5-1 and TRBJ1-2, the CDR3 gives the full variable domain: KAGVTQTPRYLIKTRGQQVTLSCSPISGHRSVSWYQQTPGQGLQFLFEYFSETQRNKGNFPGRFSGRQFSNSRSEMNVSTLELGDSALYLCASSLDPDRGFGYTFGSGTRLTVV.

This chain uses TRBV6-1 with TRBJ2-7, with 7 bases matching TRBD2. CDR1 MNHNS and CDR2 SASEGT come from the germline V gene. CDR3 length equals 17 residues. The V and J ends lost 1 base and 4 bases, in that order; junction bases with no gene match: 13. The CDR3 sequence: CASSEGASGPLEYEQYF. In DNA, the CDR3 is TGTGCCAGCAGTGAAGGGGCTAGCGGTCCGTTAGAGTACGAGCAGTACTTC.

V usage is TRBV12-3 or TRBV12-4 and J usage is TRBJ1-5; D is ambiguous. The V end was cut by 1 base, the J end by 7 bases, with 8 bases between. The CDR3 covers 13 residues. CDR3 DNA sequence: TGTGCCAGCAGTTTAGGGCACTACCAGCCCCAGCATTTT. This translates into CASSLGHYQPQHF.

This clone was seen once. The chain is built from TRBV5-4 and TRBJ2-3; no reliable D call. The CDR3 consists of 16 residues. CDR1 is SGHNT and CDR2 is YYREEE in the germline V gene (reference sequence). Trimming removed 0 bases at V and 4 bases at J, with 15 bases between. In DNA form, the CDR3 reads TGTGCCAGCAGCTTGGCTTCTTCTTCTTTGTCAGATACGCAGTATTTT. This translates into CASSLASSSLSDTQYF.

V is TRBV27 and J is TRBJ2-2; D is possibly TRBD2 (5 bases). This CDR3 contains 15 residues. Trimming shortened V by 3 bases and J by 3 bases, and 11 bases separated the two germline ends. Germline CDR1 is MNHEY and CDR2 is SMNVEV (reference sequence). The CDR3 loop reads CASSFSSTYTGELFF. The CDR3 DNA reads as TGTGCCAGCAGTTTTTCTAGCACTTACACCGGGGAGCTGTTTTTT.

This chain connects TRBV5-1 to TRBJ2-1, with D possibly being TRBD2 (6 bases). Germline V gene lookup returns CDR1 SGHRS and CDR2 YFSETQ. V was clipped by 7 bases and J by 6 bases, with 17 bases between them. CDR3 size: 14 residues. This CDR3 is CASPGVGLSNEQFF. In DNA form, the CDR3 reads TGCGCCAGCCCCGGCGTGGGACTTAGCAATGAGCAGTTCTTC. Full variable domain (outside the CDR3, taken from reference TRBV5-1 and TRBJ2-1): KAGVTQTPRYLIKTRGQQVTLSCSPISGHRSVSWYQQTPGQGLQFLFEYFSETQRNKGNFPGRFSGRQFSNSRSEMNVSTLELGDSALYLCASPGVGLSNEQFFGPGTRLTVL.

This clone came up once. This chain connects TRBV29-1 to TRBJ2-3; 7 nucleotides match TRBD1. The J segment lost 7 bases and the V segment lost 4 bases, leaving 11 bases of the junction unmatched. CDR1 SQVTM and CDR2 ANQGSEA come from the germline V gene. This CDR3 is 14 amino acids long. Here the CDR3 reads CSVGGGSFVNTQYF. CDR3 DNA: TGCAGCGTTGGAGGGGGCAGCTTCGTGAATACGCAGTATTTT.

The chain joins TRBV11-2 to TRBJ2-7; D may be TRBD1 (6 bases). Trimming pared 5 bases from V and 4 bases from J, leaving 12 bases between. Germline CDR1 reads SGHAT; CDR2 reads FQNNGV. The CDR3 has 13 residues. The CDR3 loop reads CASSTHQGYEQYF. The CDR3 DNA reads as TGTGCCAGCAGCACGCACCAGGGGTACGAGCAGTACTTC. The entire variable domain, with the rest obtained from reference TRBV11-2 and TRBJ2-7, is as follows: EAGVAQSPRYKIIEKRQSVAFWCNPISGHATLYWYQQILGQGPKLLIQFQNNGVVDDSQLPKDRFSAERLKGVDSTLKIQPAKLEDSAVYLCASSTHQGYEQYFGPGTRLTVT.

This chain's CDR3 is CAWRLASTDTQYF. In DNA, the CDR3 is TGTGCCTGGAGACTAGCTAGCACAGATACGCAGTATTTT. The rearrangement uses TRBV30 and TRBJ2-3, with TRBD2 as a possible D gene (6 bases). CDR3 length: 13 residues. The V end was cut by 3 bases, the J end by 0 bases, with 7 bases between. Germline assignment: CDR1 GTSNPN and CDR2 SVGIG (reference sequence).

This clone occurred once. This chain uses TRBV3-1 (or the pseudogene TRBV3-2) with TRBJ2-3; 9 bases agree with TRBD2. The CDR3 consists of 17 residues. Germline CDR1 is LGHDT and CDR2 is YNNKEL (reference sequence). After removal of 0 bases from V and 3 bases from J, the junction contained 7 bases not matched to a gene. CDR3: CASSQDWETSGTDTQYF. In nucleotides, the CDR3 is TGTGCCAGCAGCCAAGATTGGGAAACTAGCGGGACAGATACGCAGTATTTT.

In its sample, this clone was seen once. The chain recombines TRBV21-1 with TRBJ2-3; whether TRBD2, the table's D call, matches the DNA was not checked. TRBV21-1 is noted as a pseudogene. CDR3 length equals 16 residues. The CDR3 sequence: CASSNFRTSDTDTQYF. CDR3 bases: TGTGCCAGCAGCAATTTTCGGACTAGCGACACAGATACGCAGTATTTT.

This clone was seen only once. The J gene is TRBJ1-5, the V gene TRBV27; no firm D call. Per the germline V gene, CDR1 is MNHEY and CDR2 is SMNVEV (reference sequence). V was trimmed by 2 bases and J by 3 bases, leaving 5 bases between them. There are 13 residues in the CDR3. The CDR3 sequence is CASSLEHNQPQHF. For the CDR3, the DNA is TGTGCCAGCAGTTTAGAACACAATCAGCCCCAGCATTTT.

Points on this clone: The junction differs from germline at one of its ends, possibly a read error. This chain links TRBV5-6 with TRBJ2-7; no firm D call. Germline values: CDR1 SGHDT, CDR2 YYEEEE. The CDR3 runs 12 residues. The CDR3 DNA follows: TGTGCCAGCAGCCTCAATTCCTACCAGCAGTACTTC. Its protein is CASSLNSYQQYF.